Sequencing of this T cell receptor beta chain was carried out in a study of beta chain features in type 1 diabetes. Study in general: Patients did not differ from healthy donors in age, gender or cell yield.

Isolated RNA was reverse transcribed in full, so expressed TCRB transcripts were sequenced. Repertoires were generated with immunoSEQ multiplex PCR, while TCRdb's copy carries only in-frame clones and drops some. The data hold 130,000 to 150,000 clones, with 9.2% observed a single time. The study's findings and limits: A greater similarity of naive, central memory and Treg TCRB repertoires was seen among patients than among healthy donors.

By way of CD45RO/CCR7/CD25/CD127/CD95/CD27, the CD4+ regulatory, stem cell-like memory, central memory and naive cells were sorted. The trim removed 0 bases at V and 0 bases at J, leaving 9 bases unmatched. Germline V gene lookup returns CDR1 SGHDT and CDR2 YYEEEE. This CDR3 has 19 amino acids. This clone has just a few counts. Its antigen is undetermined. Sequencing used central memory CD4+ T cells from blood. The V and J genes are TRBV5-6 and TRBJ2-6; 7 bases fit TRBD1. The source of this sequence is a man younger than 35 in good health. CDR3 DNA sequence: TGTGCCAGCAGCTTGGATAGGCGACAGGGACGCTCTGGGGCCAACGTCCTGACTTTC. Its translation: CASSLDRRQGRSGANVLTF.